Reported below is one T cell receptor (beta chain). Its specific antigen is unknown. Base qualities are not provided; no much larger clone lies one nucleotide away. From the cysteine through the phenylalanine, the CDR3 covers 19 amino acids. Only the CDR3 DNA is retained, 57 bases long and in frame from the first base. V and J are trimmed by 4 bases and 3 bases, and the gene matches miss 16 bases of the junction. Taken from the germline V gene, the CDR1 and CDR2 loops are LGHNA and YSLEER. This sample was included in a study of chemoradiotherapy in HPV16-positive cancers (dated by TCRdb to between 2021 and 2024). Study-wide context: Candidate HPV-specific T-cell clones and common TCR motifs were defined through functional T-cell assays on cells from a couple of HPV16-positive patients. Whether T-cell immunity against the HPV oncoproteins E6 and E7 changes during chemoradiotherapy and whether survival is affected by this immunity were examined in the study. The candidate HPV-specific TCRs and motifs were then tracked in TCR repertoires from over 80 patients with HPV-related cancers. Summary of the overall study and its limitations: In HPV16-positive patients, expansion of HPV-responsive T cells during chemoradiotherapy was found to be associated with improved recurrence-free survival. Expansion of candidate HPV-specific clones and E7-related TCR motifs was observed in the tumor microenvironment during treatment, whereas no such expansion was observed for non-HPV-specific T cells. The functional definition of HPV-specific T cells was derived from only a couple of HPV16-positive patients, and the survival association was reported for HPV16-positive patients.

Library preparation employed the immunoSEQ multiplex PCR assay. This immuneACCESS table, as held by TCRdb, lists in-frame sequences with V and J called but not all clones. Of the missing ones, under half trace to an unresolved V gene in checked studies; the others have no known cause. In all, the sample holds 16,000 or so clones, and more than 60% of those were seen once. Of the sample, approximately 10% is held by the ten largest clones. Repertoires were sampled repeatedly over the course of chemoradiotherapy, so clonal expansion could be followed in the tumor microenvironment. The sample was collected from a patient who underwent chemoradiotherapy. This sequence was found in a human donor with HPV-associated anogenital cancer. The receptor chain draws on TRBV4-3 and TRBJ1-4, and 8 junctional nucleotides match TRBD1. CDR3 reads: CASSPLLIQGARANEKLFF. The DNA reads TGCGCCAGCAGCCCCCTTCTAATCCAGGGGGCGAGGGCTAATGAAAAACTGTTTTTT.